These 25 T cell receptor beta chains were sequenced from one sample in a study of T cell changes during pregnancy in multiple sclerosis. Produced via immunoSEQ multiplex PCR; TCRdb's table is partial and in-frame only. The table lists 25,000 or so clones, about 90% of them singletons. The sample in question was CD8+ T cells from peripheral blood mononuclear cells, obtained before pregnancy. These receptors were taken from a female donor with multiple sclerosis, enrolled in a pregnancy study.

This clone was counted a few times. V is TRBV4-2 and J is TRBJ2-1; TRBD2 agrees at 8 bases. Germline CDR1 reads LGHNA; CDR2 reads YNFKEQ. Germline trimming cut 4 bases from V and 2 bases from J; bases unmatched to any gene: 7. The CDR3 consists of 16 residues. CDR3 nucleotide sequence: TGTGCCAGCAGCCCAGAAAGCGGGGGCACCTACAATGAGCAGTTCTTC. Translation gives CASSPESGGTYNEQFF.

J is TRBJ2-7 and V is TRBV5-4; 10 bases are shared with TRBD2. J was trimmed by 3 bases and V by 1 base; bases with no gene match: 4. The CDR3 consists of 15 residues. In germline, CDR1 is SGHNT, CDR2 YYREEE (reference sequence). This CDR3 is CASSLRVAGGYEQYF. CDR3 bases: TGTGCCAGCAGCTTGAGGGTAGCGGGAGGCTACGAGCAGTACTTC.

The chain uses TRBV7-6 and TRBJ1-1; D unresolved. V gave up 1 base and J gave up 5 bases, with 8 bases separating them. The CDR3 has 13 residues. The V gene's germline CDR1 is SGHVS and CDR2 FNYEAQ. CDR3 sequence: CASSLGQATEAFF. DNA of the CDR3: TGTGCCAGCAGCTTAGGGCAGGCAACTGAAGCTTTCTTT. The full variable domain, completed using reference TRBV7-6 and TRBJ1-1, is GAGVSQSPRYKVTKRGQDVALRCDPISGHVSLYWYRQALGQGPEFLTYFNYEAQQDKSGLPNDRFSAERPEGSISTLTIQRTEQRDSAMYRCASSLGQATEAFFGQGTRLTVV.

The V call is TRBV11-2, the J call TRBJ2-7; D is perhaps TRBD1 (5 bases). Germline CDR1 SGHAT, CDR2 FQNNGV. V was trimmed by 5 bases and J by 4 bases, leaving 9 bases between them. The CDR3 runs 12 residues. CDR3 DNA sequence: TGTGCCAGCAGCAACAGGTATTACGAGCAGTACTTC. It codes for CASSNRYYEQYF.

The rearrangement joins TRBV29-1 to TRBJ2-7; D gene unclear. Germline V gives CDR1 SQVTM, CDR2 ANQGSEA. V was clipped by 3 bases and J by 2 bases, with 8 bases between them. The CDR3 is 12 amino acids. CDR3 amino acids: CSVELVPYEQYF. CDR3 in DNA: TGCAGCGTTGAGCTAGTCCCCTACGAGCAGTACTTC.

The chain couples TRBV4-3 to TRBJ2-6; TRBD1 aligns across 8 bases. Losses at the gene ends were 2 bases for V and 3 bases for J; bases not matched to a gene: 3. CDR1 is LGHNA and CDR2 is YSLEER in the germline V gene. The CDR3 totals 16 residues. CDR3 residues: CASSQKTGVGANVLTF. The CDR3 region has the DNA TGCGCCAGCAGCCAAAAGACAGGGGTTGGGGCCAACGTCCTGACTTTC.

V usage is TRBV2 and J usage is TRBJ2-7; 11 bases fit TRBD1. V gave up 6 bases and J gave up 4 bases; unmatched junction bases: 5. CDR3 length: 14 residues. Germline CDR1 and CDR2: SNHLY and FYNNEI. The CDR3: CASSGTGGRYEQYF. The CDR3 DNA sequence: TGTGCCAGCAGCGGGACAGGGGGTAGATACGAGCAGTACTTC. The full variable domain, in which reference TRBV2 and TRBJ2-7 provide the parts outside the CDR3, is EPEVTQTPSHQVTQMGQEVILRCVPISNHLYFYWYRQILGQKVEFLVSFYNNEISEKSEIFDDQFSVERPDGSNFTLKIRSTKLEDSAMYFCASSGTGGRYEQYFGPGTRLTVT.

This clone was seen a single time. J is TRBJ2-7 and V is TRBV7-9; 10 positions match TRBD2. The CDR3 has 15 residues. Germline V gives CDR1 SEHNR, CDR2 FQNEAQ (reference sequence). Trimming at V came to 2 bases and at J to 6 bases, leaving 7 bases not matched to a gene. The CDR3 here is CASSLRSGRAGEQYF. CDR3 nucleotide sequence: TGTGCCAGCAGCTTACGGAGCGGGAGGGCTGGCGAGCAGTACTTC.

The chain combines TRBV7-9 with TRBJ2-7; 9 bases are a match to TRBD1. CDR3 length: 15 residues. J lost 2 bases, V lost 6 bases, and 8 bases had no gene match. Per germline, CDR1 SEHNR and CDR2 FQNEAQ (reference sequence). The CDR3 bases are TGTGCCAGCAGTCTTCCGACAGGGGGTACCTACGAGCAGTACTTC. Its translation is CASSLPTGGTYEQYF.

The chain carries TRBV7-9 and TRBJ2-3; D uncertain. This CDR3 has 16 amino acids. Trimming cost V 2 bases and J 0 bases, with 12 bases left between them. CDR1 SEHNR and CDR2 FQNEAQ come from the germline V gene (reference sequence). The DNA for the CDR3 is TGTGCCAGCAGCTTATCTACTGGCGGTAGCACAGATACGCAGTATTTT. This gives the protein CASSLSTGGSTDTQYF. Complete variable domain (other parts from reference TRBV7-9 and TRBJ2-3): DTGVSQNPRHKITKRGQNVTFRCDPISEHNRLYWYRQTLGQGPEFLTYFQNEAQLEKSRLLSDRFSAERPKGSFSTLEIQRTEQGDSAMYLCASSLSTGGSTDTQYFGPGTRLTVL.

This clone appeared once. V gene TRBV29-1 combines with J gene TRBJ2-3, with 9 bases aligning to TRBD2. Germline V gene data show CDR1 as SQVTM and CDR2 as ANQGSEA. The CDR3 totals 11 residues. The CDR3 DNA follows: TGCAGTAGCGGGAGCGCAGATACGCAGTATTTT. Its protein product is CSSGSADTQYF.

This clone came up once. The rearrangement uses TRBV7-2 and TRBJ2-1; 7 bases agree with TRBD2. V dropped 1 base and J dropped 3; count of bases not matched to a gene: 12. CDR1 is SGHTA, CDR2 FQGNSA, per germline. The CDR3 is 18 amino acids. The CDR3 nucleotides read TGTGCCAGCAGCTTAGAAGGTACTGGGACTATAGACTACAATGAGCAGTTCTTC. Translation: CASSLEGTGTIDYNEQFF.

The chain couples TRBV11-2 to TRBJ1-1; no clear D gene. This CDR3 contains 15 residues. The V end was cut by 0 bases, the J end by 4 bases, with 12 bases between. Per the germline V gene, CDR1 is SGHAT and CDR2 is FQNNGV. The CDR3 sequence: CASSLDLGISTEAFF. CDR3 DNA sequence: TGTGCCAGCAGCTTAGATCTCGGGATTAGCACTGAAGCTTTCTTT.

This chain's CDR3 is CASSPVAGDGAGELFF. In DNA, the CDR3 is TGTGCCAGCAGTCCCGTTGCGGGGGACGGGGCCGGGGAGCTGTTTTTT. The chain uses TRBV25-1 and TRBJ2-2, with 7 bases identical to TRBD2. CDR3 length: 16 amino acids. V lost 5 bases to trimming and J lost 6 bases; unmatched junction nucleotides: 12. Germline V gene lookup returns CDR1 MGHDK and CDR2 SYGVNS.

By proportion, this clone is medium-sized. J is TRBJ2-2 and V is TRBV28; TRBD2 matches at 14 bases. CDR3 length: 17 residues. Germline V lookup: CDR1 MDHEN, CDR2 SYDVKM. V shed 3 bases and J 7 bases; nucleotides not matched to a gene: 7. The chain's CDR3 is CASSFGTSGSFSGELFF. The CDR3 DNA reads as TGTGCCAGCAGTTTCGGGACTAGCGGGAGTTTTAGCGGGGAGCTGTTTTTT.

This chain connects TRBV15 to TRBJ1-1; D not certain. Germline CDR1 is LNHNV and CDR2 is YYDKDF (reference sequence). The CDR3 contains 15 residues. V dropped 0 bases and J dropped 5 bases, with 13 bases sitting between them. As DNA, the CDR3 is TGTGCCACCAGCAGAGATCAAGGGAGCGATACTGAAGCTTTCTTT. It codes for CATSRDQGSDTEAFF.

This chain uses TRBV29-1 with TRBJ1-1; D is perhaps TRBD1 (5 bases). The CDR3 covers 12 residues. From germline, CDR1 is SQVTM and CDR2 ANQGSEA. The V end lost 6 bases, the J end lost 5 bases, and 13 bases lay between the germline ends. The CDR3 loop is CSVKSDSTEAFF. The CDR3 DNA follows: TGCAGCGTGAAATCCGACAGTACTGAAGCTTTCTTT.

The chain couples TRBV11-2 to TRBJ2-5, with 8 bases identical to TRBD1. Germline CDR1 and CDR2: SGHAT and FQNNGV. The CDR3 is 14 amino acids. Trimming cost V 6 bases and J 4 bases; bases outside gene matches: 7. CDR3: CASRETGTGETQYF. Here the CDR3 DNA reads TGTGCCAGCAGGGAAACCGGGACAGGAGAGACCCAGTACTTC.

The J gene is TRBJ2-1, the V gene TRBV28, with 7 bases aligning to TRBD1. The CDR3 spans 14 residues. Germline V gives CDR1 MDHEN, CDR2 SYDVKM. With 2 bases clipped from V and 7 bases from J, the junction kept 5 bases outside the gene matches. The CDR3 is CASSLPGGENEQFF. CDR3 nucleotide sequence: TGTGCCAGCAGTTTACCAGGGGGAGAGAATGAGCAGTTCTTC. The whole variable domain, filled in from reference TRBV28 and TRBJ2-1, reads DVKVTQSSRYLVKRTGEKVFLECVQDMDHENMFWYRQDPGLGLRLIYFSYDVKMKEKGDIPEGYSVSREKKERFSLILESASTNQTSMYLCASSLPGGENEQFFGPGTRLTVL.

The chain has TRBV4-3 and TRBJ2-1; 11 bases align to TRBD2. The CDR3 totals 15 residues. CDR1 and CDR2 from the germline V gene are LGHNA and YSLEER. After removal of 4 bases from V and 3 bases from J, the junction contained 2 bases not matched to a gene. CDR3 amino acids: CASSPTSGVYNEQFF. CDR3 sequence (DNA): TGCGCCAGCAGCCCGACTAGCGGGGTCTACAATGAGCAGTTCTTC.

The V gene is TRBV7-6, the J gene TRBJ2-3; TRBD1 matches 9 bases. The CDR3 totals 16 residues. CDR1 is SGHVS and CDR2 is FNYEAQ in the germline V gene. The trim removed 5 bases at V and 3 bases at J, leaving 9 bases unmatched. The DNA of the CDR3 is TGTGCCAGCAGCCCTACGACAGGGGGTGCTACAGATACGCAGTATTTT. Its translation: CASSPTTGGATDTQYF.

CDR3 nucleotides: TGTGCCAGTAGTATTACCCTAGCGGGGGTCTATGAGCAGTTCTTC. Translating gives CASSITLAGVYEQFF. The gene calls are TRBV19 and TRBJ2-1, with 10 bases that match TRBD2. Per the germline V gene, CDR1 is LNHDA and CDR2 is SQIVND (reference sequence). Trimming at V came to 3 bases and at J to 8 bases, leaving 7 bases not matched to a gene. CDR3 length equals 15 residues.

This sequence joins TRBV7-9 and TRBJ2-7; 7 bases fit TRBD1. CDR3 size: 15 residues. Unmatched junction bases numbered 7, after V lost 5 bases and J lost 0 bases. Looked up from germline, CDR1 is SEHNR and CDR2 is FQNEAQ (reference sequence). The CDR3 sequence: CASSNRDRTSYEQYF. The DNA for the CDR3 is TGTGCCAGCAGCAATCGGGACAGAACCTCCTACGAGCAGTACTTC.

This chain uses TRBV4-1 with TRBJ2-7, with D unclear. The length of the CDR3 is 13 residues. CDR1 is MGHRA, CDR2 YSYEKL, per germline. Between the trimmed V and J ends, which lost 2 bases and 2 bases, there was a span of 7 bases. CDR3 sequence reads: CASSQQQAYEQYF. As DNA, the CDR3 is TGCGCCAGCAGCCAACAACAAGCCTACGAGCAGTACTTC.

This sequence joins TRBV7-6 and TRBJ1-3; D uncertain. Looked up from germline, CDR1 is SGHVS and CDR2 is FNYEAQ. Trimming shortened V by 1 base and J by 2 bases, and 6 bases separated the two germline ends. The CDR3 is made up of 14 amino acids. The CDR3 sequence: CASSLGGTGNTIYF. Here the CDR3 DNA reads TGTGCCAGCAGCTTAGGAGGGACTGGAAACACCATATATTTT.